Following are 17 T cell receptor beta chains from one sample sequenced in a study of cytomegalovirus exposure and HLA in healthy donors. This PCR relied on a set of 60 Vbeta primers and 13 Jbeta primers. TCRdb's copy holds only in-frame clones and misses some; the assay was immunoSEQ multiplex PCR. This table holds 140,000 to 150,000 clones, about 71% found once. The sample was PBMCs. The receptors shown here come from a woman aged 55-70 years in good health and CMV-seropositive.

This clone has just a few counts. This rearrangement joins TRBV27 to TRBJ2-7; 10 bases map to TRBD2. The trim removed 6 bases at V and 4 bases at J, leaving 9 bases unmatched. Per germline, CDR1 MNHEY and CDR2 SMNVEV (reference sequence). There are 15 residues in the CDR3. The CDR3 sequence is CASSVPSGSRYEQYF. In nucleotides, the CDR3 is TGTGCCAGCAGCGTCCCTAGCGGGAGTAGGTACGAGCAGTACTTC.

The chain links TRBV5-6 to TRBJ2-5, with TRBD2 matching 11 bases. The CDR3 is made up of 15 amino acids. In germline, CDR1 is SGHDT, CDR2 YYEEEE. The J segment lost 11 bases and the V segment lost 1 base, leaving 10 bases of the junction unmatched. The CDR3 coding sequence is TGTGCCAGCAGCTTGCGTCTAGCGGGAGGTAGTGAGCAGTACTTC. It specifies CASSLRLAGGSEQYF. The full variable domain, rest sourced from reference TRBV5-6 and TRBJ2-5, is DAGVTQSPTHLIKTRGQQVTLRCSPKSGHDTVSWYQQALGQGPQFIFQYYEEEERQRGNFPDRFSGHQFPNYSSELNVNALLLGDSALYLCASSLRLAGGSEQYFGPGTRLLVL.

The rearrangement joins TRBV10-2 to TRBJ2-3; the D gene is possibly TRBD1 (5 bases). Deletions cut 6 bases from V and 4 bases from J, with 8 bases between. The germline CDR1 and CDR2 sequences are WSHSY and SAAADI. The CDR3 sequence is 12 residues long. The CDR3 DNA sequence: TGCGCCAGCAGCAGGGAAGCAGATACGCAGTATTTT. This gives the protein CASSREADTQYF.

The chain couples TRBV6-6 to TRBJ1-5, with D possibly TRBD1 on 6 matching bases. This CDR3 has 14 amino acids. V lost 5 bases and J 7 bases, leaving 15 bases between the germline ends. The germline CDR1 and CDR2 sequences are MNHNY and SVGAGI (reference sequence). The CDR3 DNA follows: TGTGCCAGCAGTCAACAGGGACCCCCCCAGCCCCAGCATTTT. Its translation is CASSQQGPPQPQHF.

This chain uses TRBV25-1 with TRBJ1-1, with TRBD1 matching 11 bases. The CDR3 extends over 13 amino acids. Trimming cost V 6 bases and J 7 bases; bases outside gene matches: 4. Germline V gene sequence: CDR1 MGHDK, CDR2 SYGVNS. The DNA for the CDR3 is TGTGCCAGCAGACGGGACAGGGGGTTTGAAGCTTTCTTT. Translated: CASRRDRGFEAFF.

This clone turned up a few times. The identical CDR3 is also encoded by other nucleotide sequences in the sample. The chain uses TRBV5-1 and TRBJ1-1, with D possibly being TRBD1 (6 bases). The germline V gene encodes CDR1 SGHRS and CDR2 YFSETQ. V lost 1 base, J lost 1 base, and 8 bases lay in between. The CDR3 consists of 14 residues. The CDR3 nucleotides are TGCGCCAGCAGCTTGCGACAGGCGAACACTGAAGCTTTCTTT. This sequence encodes CASSLRQANTEAFF.

V gene TRBV5-1 combines with J gene TRBJ2-2; TRBD2 might be the D (5 bases). Germline V CDR1 and CDR2: SGHRS, YFSETQ. Trimming cost V 1 base and J 4 bases, with 14 bases left between them. There are 16 residues in the CDR3. This CDR3 is CASSLLWSRGTGELFF. As DNA, the CDR3 is TGCGCCAGCAGCTTGTTGTGGAGTCGGGGCACCGGGGAGCTGTTTTTT.

The chain has TRBV6-5 and TRBJ2-7; TRBD2 matches at 8 bases. Germline V gives CDR1 MNHEY, CDR2 SVGAGI. V dropped 5 bases and J dropped 2; count of bases not matched to a gene: 5. The CDR3 is 14 amino acids. CDR3 protein: CASSPPGLAYEQYF. CDR3 nucleotides: TGTGCCAGCAGTCCGCCGGGACTAGCCTACGAGCAGTACTTC.

This chain uses TRBV19 with TRBJ1-2; a possible D gene is TRBD1 (5 bases). Trimming removed 4 bases from V and 7 bases from J, with 10 bases in between. Germline V CDR1 and CDR2: LNHDA, SQIVND (reference sequence). CDR3 size: 12 residues. This CDR3 reads CASSSRDRGYTF. DNA of the CDR3: TGTGCCAGTAGTAGCAGGGATCGTGGCTACACCTTC.

In this sample, this clone turned up a few times. The V and J genes are TRBV7-9 and TRBJ2-1, with a tentative D call TRBD2 (5 bases). The V end lost 5 bases, the J end lost 1 base, and 9 bases lay between the germline ends. Germline values: CDR1 SEHNR, CDR2 FQNEAQ (reference sequence). CDR3 length: 14 amino acids. The chain's CDR3 is CASSTRVSYNEQFF. The CDR3 DNA reads TGTGCCAGCAGCACGCGGGTTTCCTACAATGAGCAGTTCTTC.

This clone came up once. The chain carries TRBV7-6 and TRBJ2-7; 8 bases line up with TRBD2. Per germline, CDR1 SGHVS and CDR2 FNYEAQ. Trimming at V came to 1 base and at J to 2 bases, leaving 7 bases not matched to a gene. The CDR3 length is 16 residues. CDR3 protein: CASSLEASGLTYEQYF. The CDR3 DNA sequence: TGTGCCAGCAGCTTAGAAGCTAGCGGGCTTACCTACGAGCAGTACTTC.

In its sample, this clone was seen a few times. The V gene is TRBV18, the J gene TRBJ1-5; 10 positions match TRBD1. The germline CDR1 and CDR2 sequences are KGHSH and LQKENI. Unmatched junction bases numbered 10, after V lost 2 bases and J lost 9 bases. This CDR3 spans 16 amino acids. For the CDR3, the DNA is TGTGCCAGCTCACCAACCGGGACAGGGGCTCGGAGGCCCCAGCATTTT. Encoded protein: CASSPTGTGARRPQHF.

The chain recombines TRBV11-2 with TRBJ2-4; no reliable D call. CDR3 length equals 16 residues. V shed 5 bases and J shed 0 bases, with 14 bases lying between them. Germline values: CDR1 SGHAT, CDR2 FQNNGV. As DNA, the CDR3 is TGTGCCAGCAGCCCAAGCAGGTACCTAGCCAAAAACATTCAGTACTTC. This codes for CASSPSRYLAKNIQYF.

The chain couples TRBV19 to TRBJ2-5, with D maybe TRBD1 (5 bases). CDR3 length: 13 amino acids. CDR1 and CDR2 from the germline V gene are LNHDA and SQIVND (reference sequence). The ends were cut back, 3 bases at V and 5 bases at J, with 10 bases in the middle. Here the CDR3 DNA reads TGTGCCAGTAGTATGGTGGGGCAGGAGACCCAGTACTTC. Its translation is CASSMVGQETQYF.

This clone was detected a few times. V is TRBV5-6 and J is TRBJ1-5; 7 positions match TRBD1. CDR3 length: 14 residues. The V gene end was trimmed by 4 bases and the J gene end by 5 bases; junction bases not matched to a gene: 6. Germline lookup yields CDR1 SGHDT and CDR2 YYEEEE. DNA for the CDR3: TGTGCCAGCAGCCGCAGGGGGTCGGATCAGCCCCAGCATTTT. It specifies CASSRRGSDQPQHF.

The J gene is TRBJ1-1, the V gene TRBV7-2, with D uncertain. Germline assignment: CDR1 SGHTA and CDR2 FQGNSA. The CDR3 spans 15 residues. V lost 4 bases, J lost 5 bases, and 17 bases lay in between. The CDR3 sequence: CASSSRLGARTEAFF. The CDR3 nucleotides are TGTGCCAGCAGCTCTCGTTTAGGCGCGAGGACTGAAGCTTTCTTT.

The J gene is TRBJ1-4, the V gene TRBV5-1; D unclear. Per the germline V gene, CDR1 is SGHRS and CDR2 is YFSETQ. The CDR3 totals 15 residues. Trimming removed 4 bases at V and 0 bases at J, with 10 bases between. DNA for the CDR3: TGCGCCAGCAGCATAGACGGGGCAACTAATGAAAAACTGTTTTTT. Residues: CASSIDGATNEKLFF. The full variable domain, with the rest looked up from reference TRBV5-1 and TRBJ1-4, is KAGVTQTPRYLIKTRGQQVTLSCSPISGHRSVSWYQQTPGQGLQFLFEYFSETQRNKGNFPGRFSGRQFSNSRSEMNVSTLELGDSALYLCASSIDGATNEKLFFGSGTQLSVL.